This T cell receptor beta chain was recovered during a study of identical twins (TCRdb year 2016). Notes on the research overall: TCR alpha and beta repertoires from monozygotic twins, unrelated adults of various ages and cord blood were deep-sequenced to test whether fetal clonotypes persist. Replicate twin experiments were performed at different times using different library preparation protocols to rule out contamination. General conclusions and limits of the study: Zero-insertion analyses could be partly confounded by invariant T cells such as MAIT and iNKT, though diverse VJ usage argued against such confounding for most clonotypes. Fewer insertions were carried by abundant cord blood beta clonotypes, a similar but weaker trend appeared in young adult naive repertoires, and no such trend appeared in memory repertoires. Compared with coincidental sharing between unrelated individuals, an excess of low generation-probability sequences was observed among out-of-frame TCR alpha sequences shared between twins. Excess twin sharing in beta out-of-frame sequences was weaker because fewer shared sequences lowered the signal-to-noise ratio. In monozygotic twins, out-of-frame TCR alpha sharing was systematically underestimated by recombination models, although the models agreed with sharing between unrelated individuals. Because the same donors could not be followed over many years, the conclusions depended on cross-sectional statistical analysis.

Every donor in the study was a healthy Caucasian. Three pairs of female monozygotic twins, all aged about 18 to 30 years, made up the twin cohort. Peripheral blood mononuclear cells were the source from which RNA for the TCR libraries was isolated. The library was prepared using 5' RACE. Sequenced using an Illumina HiSeq 2000. Template switching introduced a universal primer binding site; the final cDNA contained a unique molecular identifier, enabling accurate counting of TCR cDNA molecules. Specific primers in the conserved constant-segment region were used to synthesize first-strand cDNA for TCR alpha and beta chains. Each cDNA library was double barcoded, with a SMART-Mk sample barcode plus Illumina barcodes, to control for contamination. Two successive PCR steps introduced TruSeq adapter sequences along with Illumina sample barcodes. The Illumina HiSeq platform was used with custom primers to sequence TCR alpha and beta cDNA libraries. As for how the authors treated the data: Raw reads were processed with MiGEC to extract unique molecular identifiers, and MiXCR was used to determine CDR3 positions. Recombination models were inferred per individual with the repgenHMM and IGoR tools using an EM algorithm. The tcR package in R was used for shared clonotype analysis, with sharing normalized by the product of cloneset sizes. To study raw recombination without the effects of thymic and clonal selection, out-of-frame nonproductive sequences were analyzed. The public reads were reprocessed in TCRdb via fastp at Q25 and MiXCR, keeping in-frame beta chains. Each record represents a unique CDR3 protein, reported with the most common genes and DNA among its rows. These V and J calls rely on TCRdb rather than the paper's analysis. For this sample the table gives approximately 620,000 distinct CDR3 sequences, of which around 8.6% were detected only once. Approximately 0.89% of the sample belongs to the ten largest clones.

This clonotype has a count of ten or more. Its antigen target is currently unknown. One base away there is no much larger clone; base qualities are not given. At the junction V is shortened by 8 bases and J by 4 bases, with 6 bases in between. Spanning cysteine to phenylalanine, the CDR3 consists of 11 amino acids. The only DNA kept is the CDR3, 33 bases in frame from the first base. The same specimen was also included in a second study, on yellow fever vaccine responses in identical twins. The second study's authors report: According to the authors, the vaccine-induced T cell response in identical twins seemed to be partly convergent and partly specific to each individual. The study precisely tracked vaccine-responding T cell clones in identical twins.

The TCR sequence derives from a woman between 18 and 29 years old in good health. The chain uses TRBV12-3 or TRBV12-4 and TRBJ1-5; the D gene is perhaps TRBD1, on 5 matching bases. Material: PBMCs. At the DNA level, the sequence is TGTGCCAGCGCAGGGAATCAGCCCCAGCATTTT. The encoded protein is CASAGNQPQHF.